These 6 T cell receptor beta chains were all obtained from the same sample, sequenced in a study of molecular identifiers for immune sequencing clone quantification. TCRdb re-called the PCR reads through MiXCR, storing one row per CDR3 protein. The sample consists of some 580,000 distinct CDR3 sequences, approximately 24% of them appearing once. The specimen was naive CD8+ T cells from blood, with Jurkat cell RNA spiked in. The sample's subset: FACS-sorted CD8+CD4-CCR7+CD45RA+ naive T cells. The source of these receptors is a human donor in good health. Some libraries in this study had Jurkat cell RNA spiked in.

This clonotype turned up a few times. J is TRBJ2-1 and V is TRBV3-1, with D hard to call. The CDR3 consists of 16 residues. Trimming left V 0 bases short and J 9 bases short, with 18 bases between. Germline V gives CDR1 LGHDT, CDR2 YNNKEL (reference sequence). In DNA, the CDR3 is TGTGCCAGCAGCCAAGACGGCATATCGGTCGGAATTGAGCAGTTCTTC. It yields the protein CASSQDGISVGIEQFF.

This sequence joins TRBV18 and TRBJ2-1; no reliable D call. CDR3 length equals 12 residues. Germline assignment: CDR1 KGHSH and CDR2 LQKENI. V was clipped by 1 base and J by 8 bases, with 6 bases between them. This CDR3 is CASSPRGYEQFF. The CDR3 DNA is TGTGCCAGCTCACCACGGGGTTATGAGCAGTTCTTC.

The V gene is TRBV27, the J gene TRBJ2-5; 8 bases align to TRBD1. The germline V gene encodes CDR1 MNHEY and CDR2 SMNVEV (reference sequence). This CDR3 region has 15 residues. V lost 5 bases and J lost 1; bases outside the gene matches: 6. CDR3: CASSRWTGRQETQYF. As DNA, the CDR3 is TGTGCCAGCAGTAGGTGGACAGGGCGCCAAGAGACCCAGTACTTC.

This clonotype has a handful of counts. The J gene is TRBJ2-7, the V gene TRBV6-6, with 7 positions matching TRBD1. V shed 6 bases, J shed 4 bases, and the junction held 12 bases outside the gene matches. Looked up from germline, CDR1 is MNHNY and CDR2 is SVGAGI (reference sequence). The CDR3 consists of 15 residues. The CDR3 DNA reads TGTGCCAGCAGCCATCCCCCGACAGGGTTATACGAGCAGTACTTC. Translating gives CASSHPPTGLYEQYF.

This clonotype was found a few times. J is TRBJ2-7 and V is TRBV11-2; TRBD1 matches 8 bases. CDR3 length: 16 residues. Losses at the gene ends were 5 bases for V and 2 bases for J; bases not matched to a gene: 11. Germline CDR1 reads SGHAT; CDR2 reads FQNNGV. CDR3 nucleotide sequence: TGTGCCAGCAGCCCTTTCCGGACAGGGATGGCCTACGAGCAGTACTTC. Its translation is CASSPFRTGMAYEQYF.

This clonotype showed up many times. The chain is built from TRBV2 and TRBJ2-5; unclear D gene. CDR3 length: 13 residues. Germline loops: CDR1 SNHLY, CDR2 FYNNEI. V lost 4 bases and J lost 1, with 7 bases in between. The CDR3, as DNA: TGTGCCAGCAGTGTTGAGGTCCAAGAGACCCAGTACTTC. Protein: CASSVEVQETQYF. The full variable domain, rest sourced from reference TRBV2 and TRBJ2-5, is EPEVTQTPSHQVTQMGQEVILRCVPISNHLYFYWYRQILGQKVEFLVSFYNNEISEKSEIFDDQFSVERPDGSNFTLKIRSTKLEDSAMYFCASSVEVQETQYFGPGTRLLVL.